Following are 23 T cell receptor beta chains from one sample sequenced in a study of blood T cells in healthy people across ages. A second roughly 7 to 11 cycle PCR used barcoded and J-beta primers. TCRdb re-called the 5' RACE reads through MiXCR, storing one row per CDR3 protein. The sample carries 1.5 million to 2 million distinct CDR3 sequences, roughly 52% recorded once. The sequencing sample was made of blood. These receptors originate from a woman aged 35 to 49 in good health.

CDR3 region: CASSPYSQINEQFF. CDR3 DNA sequence: TGTGCCAGCAGCCCCTACTCCCAAATCAATGAGCAGTTCTTC. The rearrangement uses TRBV28 and TRBJ2-1; D gene ambiguous. This CDR3 has 14 residues. V lost 6 bases and J lost 6, with 15 bases in between. Per the germline V gene, CDR1 is MDHEN and CDR2 is SYDVKM. The full variable domain, with the rest looked up from reference TRBV28 and TRBJ2-1, is DVKVTQSSRYLVKRTGEKVFLECVQDMDHENMFWYRQDPGLGLRLIYFSYDVKMKEKGDIPEGYSVSREKKERFSLILESASTNQTSMYLCASSPYSQINEQFFGPGTRLTVL.

This clonotype was counted between two and nine times. The V call is TRBV12-3 or TRBV12-4, the J call TRBJ1-5; D unclear. Trimming left V 2 bases short and J 3 bases short, with 8 bases between. The CDR3 runs 14 residues. The CDR3 region is CASSLSGYNQPQHF. The CDR3 DNA follows: TGTGCCAGCAGTTTATCGGGTTACAATCAGCCCCAGCATTTT.

A remark on this clonotype: This may arise from a read error, as a much more abundant clone is one base away. V gene TRBV4-2 combines with J gene TRBJ2-1, with no clear D. The CDR3 is made up of 13 amino acids. V lost 4 bases and J lost 10, with 14 bases in between. Germline CDR1 LGHNA, CDR2 YNFKEQ. The CDR3 coding sequence is TGTGCCAGCAGCCCCGGGTCAGCCAGGGAGCAGTTCTTC. The encoded protein is CASSPGSAREQFF.

This clonotype showed up just a few times. The chain uses TRBV7-3 and TRBJ2-1, with 12 bases lining up with TRBD2. The CDR3 contains 15 residues. Germline CDR1 and CDR2: SGHTA and FQGTGA. The V segment lost 0 bases and the J segment 7 bases; nucleotides outside the gene matches: 1. CDR3 coding DNA: TGTGCCAGCAGCTTAACGACTAGCGGGGGAAATGAGCAGTTCTTC. Protein product: CASSLTTSGGNEQFF.

V usage is TRBV5-1 and J usage is TRBJ2-3, with 11 bases matching TRBD2. Trimming took 0 bases from V and 8 from J; bases not matched to a gene: 8. The CDR3 sequence is 16 residues long. Germline CDR1 is SGHRS and CDR2 is YFSETQ. The CDR3 DNA sequence: TGCGCCAGCAGCTTGGCACTAGCGGGGGCCCAGGGTACGCAGTATTTT. It specifies CASSLALAGAQGTQYF.

This clonotype showed up just a few times. The CDR3 DNA sequence: TGTGCCAGCGCCCCCGTGGCTGGCGGGGGAAGGACAGATACGCAGTATTTT. It yields the protein CASAPVAGGGRTDTQYF. The chain recombines TRBV4-2 with TRBJ2-3, with 7 nucleotides matching TRBD2. The CDR3 has 17 amino acids. CDR1 and CDR2 (germline): LGHNA, YNFKEQ. The trim removed 8 bases at V and 3 bases at J, leaving 17 bases unmatched.

This clonotype was seen more than once but under ten times. The CDR3 DNA reads as TGCGCCAGCGGGCGACAGGCCTACAATGAGCAGTTCTTC. Residues: CASGRQAYNEQFF. V is TRBV5-1 and J is TRBJ2-1; the D gene is possibly TRBD1 (6 bases). Between the trimmed V and J ends, which lost 7 bases and 2 bases, there was a span of 10 bases. The CDR3 length is 13 residues. Looked up from germline, CDR1 is SGHRS and CDR2 is YFSETQ.

The CDR3 nucleotides read TGTGCCAGCAGTCCGGGGACAGGGCAGTTTAGTGAGCAGTACTTC. Its protein product is CASSPGTGQFSEQYF. The chain uses TRBV6-4 and TRBJ2-5, with 9 positions matching TRBD1. Losses at the gene ends were 5 bases for V and 11 bases for J; bases not matched to a gene: 15. The CDR3 contains 15 residues. Germline V gives CDR1 MRHNA, CDR2 SNTAGT.

This chain links TRBV7-8 with TRBJ2-3; perhaps D is TRBD1 or TRBD2 (5 bases each). Germline V gene data show CDR1 as SGHVS and CDR2 as FQNEAQ. Trimming cost V 1 base and J 1 base, with 18 bases left between them. This CDR3 is 18 amino acids long. DNA of the CDR3: TGTGCCAGCAGCTTAGTGGAAGGGTGGGGGTTCGGCACAGATACGCAGTATTTT. It translates to CASSLVEGWGFGTDTQYF.

The chain carries TRBV6-6 and TRBJ2-1, with TRBD1 matching 9 bases. Germline CDR1 MNHNY, CDR2 SVGAGI (reference sequence). The CDR3 spans 14 residues. Trimming took 7 bases from V and 6 from J; bases not matched to a gene: 7. DNA for the CDR3: TGTGCCAGCACCGGGACAGGGAGGTCCAATGAGCAGTTCTTC. Its translation is CASTGTGRSNEQFF.

This rearrangement joins TRBV20-1 to TRBJ2-5; 10 nucleotides align to TRBD2. V lost 1 base, J lost 7 bases, and 6 bases stayed unmatched. The CDR3 runs to 14 residues. Germline V lookup: CDR1 DFQATT, CDR2 SNEGSKA (reference sequence). The CDR3 here is CSARGLAGVATQYF. DNA of the CDR3: TGCAGTGCTAGAGGGCTAGCGGGGGTGGCGACCCAGTACTTC.

The sample holds a few counts of this clonotype. The chain couples TRBV5-1 to TRBJ1-2, with D perhaps TRBD1 (6 bases). V shed 4 bases and J shed 4 bases, with 17 bases lying between them. The CDR3 is 15 amino acids. Per the germline V gene, CDR1 is SGHRS and CDR2 is YFSETQ. In DNA form, the CDR3 reads TGCGCCAGCAGCGGGGGGCAGGGGCGCACCTATGGCTACACCTTC. This codes for CASSGGQGRTYGYTF.

This clonotype showed up just a few times. This chain links TRBV5-1 with TRBJ2-6, with 8 bases aligning to TRBD1. The germline CDR1 and CDR2 sequences are SGHRS and YFSETQ. V shed 1 base and J 2 bases; nucleotides not matched to a gene: 2. CDR3 length: 16 residues. CDR3 residues: CASSLSTGAGANVLTF. The CDR3 DNA reads as TGCGCCAGCAGCTTGTCGACAGGGGCTGGGGCCAACGTCCTGACTTTC. The full variable domain, in which reference TRBV5-1 and TRBJ2-6 provide the parts outside the CDR3, is KAGVTQTPRYLIKTRGQQVTLSCSPISGHRSVSWYQQTPGQGLQFLFEYFSETQRNKGNFPGRFSGRQFSNSRSEMNVSTLELGDSALYLCASSLSTGAGANVLTFGAGSRLTVL.

J is TRBJ2-1 and V is TRBV6-6, with TRBD1 matching 7 bases. The CDR3 length is 15 residues. Trimming at V came to 4 bases and at J to 4 bases, leaving 7 bases not matched to a gene. Germline assignment: CDR1 MNHNY and CDR2 SVGAGI (reference sequence). The CDR3 region is CASSSRQGYYNEQFF. CDR3 nucleotide sequence: TGTGCCAGCAGTTCCCGACAGGGATATTACAATGAGCAGTTCTTC.

The chain is built from TRBV6-4 and TRBJ1-4; possibly TRBD1 for D (6 bases). The germline V and J ends were trimmed by 8 bases and 8 bases, with 15 bases remaining between them. Germline CDR1 reads MRHNA; CDR2 reads SNTAGT. The CDR3 totals 13 residues. CDR3 in DNA: TGTGCCAGCGCTGGACAGCCCGGGGAAAAACTGTTTTTT. Amino acid sequence: CASAGQPGEKLFF.

This rearrangement joins TRBV7-2 to TRBJ1-2, with a weak D call TRBD1 (5 bases). The CDR3 is 15 residues long. Deletions cut 2 bases from V and 7 bases from J, with 17 bases between. From germline, CDR1 is SGHTA and CDR2 FQGNSA. The CDR3 here is CASSLTGRGEGGYTF. The CDR3 DNA is TGTGCCAGCAGCTTAACGGGACGGGGGGAAGGTGGCTACACCTTC.

This clonotype appeared a few times. The chain carries TRBV5-1 and TRBJ1-2; TRBD1 might be the D (5 bases). This CDR3 spans 14 amino acids. The germline CDR1 and CDR2 sequences are SGHRS and YFSETQ. Trimming stripped 5 bases from V and 11 bases from J, with 22 bases between. The CDR3 spells CASSSNTGTLLYTF. DNA of the CDR3: TGCGCCAGCAGTTCTAACACCGGGACCCTACTTTACACCTTC.

CDR3 sequence (DNA): TGTGCCACCAGTGATCCCGACGTAGGACTAGCGGGCACAGATACGCAGTATTTT. It specifies CATSDPDVGLAGTDTQYF. This chain uses TRBV24-1 with TRBJ2-3, with 10 bases aligning to TRBD2. The CDR3 extends over 18 amino acids. CDR1 is KGHDR, CDR2 SFDVKD, per germline. The V gene end was trimmed by 3 bases and the J gene end by 1 base; junction bases not matched to a gene: 9.

V usage is TRBV7-2 and J usage is TRBJ2-6; 7 nucleotides match TRBD1. Germline V lookup: CDR1 SGHTA, CDR2 FQGNSA. The length of the CDR3 is 15 residues. This CDR3 is CATDRDQSGANVLTF. The CDR3 DNA is TGTGCTACAGACAGGGATCAGTCTGGGGCCAACGTCCTGACTTTC.

V gene TRBV2 combines with J gene TRBJ2-3; possible D gene TRBD1, 6 bases. From germline, CDR1 is SNHLY and CDR2 FYNNEI. This CDR3 has 14 amino acids. V lost 8 bases to trimming and J lost 5 bases, with 17 bases between them. In DNA, the CDR3 is TGTGCCAGCTCCACCTGGCAGGGGAAAGATACGCAGTATTTT. As protein: CASSTWQGKDTQYF.

This chain joins TRBV9 and TRBJ2-3, with TRBD2 matching 8 bases. The length of the CDR3 is 15 residues. Trimming removed 0 bases from V and 2 bases from J; junction bases left unmatched: 2. Germline V gene lookup returns CDR1 SGDLS and CDR2 YYNGEE. The CDR3 loop reads CASSVGGGNTDTQYF. The CDR3 DNA reads as TGTGCCAGCAGCGTAGGCGGGGGGAACACAGATACGCAGTATTTT. The full variable domain, completed using reference TRBV9 and TRBJ2-3, is DSGVTQTPKHLITATGQRVTLRCSPRSGDLSVYWYQQSLDQGLQFLIQYYNGEERAKGNILERFSAQQFPDLHSELNLSSLELGDSALYFCASSVGGGNTDTQYFGPGTRLTVL.

This chain uses TRBV10-3 with TRBJ2-5; TRBD2 is a possible D gene (5 bases). The CDR3 has 14 residues. CDR1 and CDR2 from the germline V gene are ENHRY and SYGVKD. V was pared by 4 bases and J by 11 bases, with 20 bases between. DNA for the CDR3: TGTGCCATCAGTGTAGGGCTAGCTAGCCCTGAGCAGTACTTC. Protein product: CAISVGLASPEQYF.

This clonotype showed up just a few times. The DNA of the CDR3 is TGTGCCAGCAGCAAAGGACAGGGCTGGAGCTATGGCTACACCTTC. Its translation is CASSKGQGWSYGYTF. The chain carries TRBV7-2 and TRBJ1-2, with 8 positions matching TRBD1. After removal of 5 bases from V and 4 bases from J, the junction contained 9 bases not matched to a gene. Germline CDR1 SGHTA, CDR2 FQGNSA. This CDR3 is built from 15 residues.